A selection of T cell receptor beta chains follows, all from one sample in a study of response to subunit inactivated influenza vaccine. Each CDR3 protein gets one entry after TCRdb re-called the RT-PCR reads with MiXCR. The sample holds about 570,000 distinct CDR3 sequences, around 10% seen once. The sample also formed part of further work on T cells expressing NK-cell markers.

The sequencing used PBMCs from blood, collected on the day of vaccination. The receptors were gathered from a man between 50 and 59 years old who received an inactivated influenza vaccine. Each CDR3 is given with its conserved first and last residue. The order of the fields is CDR3 length, J gene, V gene, CDR3 protein.

16	TRBJ2-1	TRBV6-5	CASSYQGPGRGNEQFF
17	TRBJ1-6	TRBV21-1	CASSKRGRDRANSPLHF
15	TRBJ1-2	TRBV12-3/TRBV12-4	CASSSRTGAIFGYTF
13	TRBJ2-2	TRBV29-1	CSVVRSSSGELVF
16	TRBJ2-5	TRBV3-1	CASSPGGLGTEETQYF
16	TRBJ2-7	TRBV5-6	CASSSLRGGDSYEQYF
13	TRBJ2-7	TRBV18	CASSPSFGGEQYF
16	TRBJ2-7	TRBV7-8	CASSLDVQGAVYEQYF
16	TRBJ2-6	TRBV6-1	CASSGGTGSGANVLTF
15	TRBJ1-4	TRBV4-2	CASSQFVGAGEKLFF
17	TRBJ2-3	TRBV9	CASSVATGIFGRDTQYF
15	TRBJ2-2	TRBV4-3	CASSQSIGGNGELFF
14	TRBJ1-1	TRBV5-1	CASSLDWVDTEAFF
13	TRBJ2-5	TRBV20-1	CSAPPGPRETQYF
13	TRBJ2-7	TRBV29-1	CSGESSLSYEQYF
15	TRBJ2-7	TRBV5-1	CASSPWDRGAYEQYF
14	TRBJ2-7	TRBV12-3/TRBV12-4	CASSGTGALGEQYF
12	TRBJ2-3	TRBV3-1	CATSGGTDTQYF
15	TRBJ2-1	TRBV6-2/TRBV6-3	CASRIFSGRANEQFF
15	TRBJ1-5	TRBV27	CASSLDRGNNQPQHF
13	TRBJ2-1	TRBV5-1	CASSYRDVDEQFF
15	TRBJ2-5	TRBV5-6	CASSLVRRYQETQYF
13	TRBJ1-1	TRBV12-3/TRBV12-4	CASAWGRPTEAFF
15	TRBJ2-2	TRBV5-1	CASSRGQGYTGELFF
15	TRBJ2-3	TRBV6-5	CASSYSLRSPDTQYF
15	TRBJ2-2	TRBV5-1	CASSFQWGRTGELFF
14	TRBJ2-4	TRBV12-3/TRBV12-4	CASSWVSAKNIQYF
15	TRBJ2-7	TRBV18	CASSPALQSSYEQYF
17	TRBJ2-1	TRBV28	CASSFRVMGRKHNEQFF
12	TRBJ2-3	TRBV29-1	CSVDGNTDTQYF
14	TRBJ1-4	TRBV9	CASSAGTGAEKLFF
14	TRBJ1-2	TRBV29-1	CSVTTGTGGRGYTF
15	TRBJ2-5	TRBV12-3/TRBV12-4	CASSLSGPTSFSQYF
15	TRBJ2-5	TRBV4-1	CASSQEGSLKETQYF
13	TRBJ2-7	TRBV29-1	CSAEGSTSYEQYF
15	TRBJ2-1	TRBV7-9	CASSLGGGAGNEQFF
14	TRBJ2-1	TRBV9	CASSVVQTYNEQFF
15	TRBJ1-1	TRBV7-2	CASSFYRDTHTEAFF
10	TRBJ2-4	TRBV11-2	CGLAADIQYF
14	TRBJ1-2	TRBV2	CASTKNSPNYGYTF
14	TRBJ2-7	TRBV7-2	CASSSPAGSYEQYF
14	TRBJ2-1	TRBV6-5	CASSYRGPGNEQFF
16	TRBJ2-2	TRBV5-1	CASSMTGGDLTGELFF
16	TRBJ1-4	TRBV6-1	CASSPGTGATNEKLFF
13	TRBJ1-1	TRBV29-1	CSVTGTPDTEAFF
14	TRBJ2-5	TRBV2	CASIQGALGETQYF
14	TRBJ2-3	TRBV3-1	CASSQFPGTDTQYF
15	TRBJ2-1	TRBV5-1	CASSSTGTSYNEQFF
16	TRBJ1-1	TRBV11-2	CASSLPGTGFHTEAFF
18	TRBJ1-6	TRBV5-1	CASSETETGGSYNSPLHF
13	TRBJ2-1	TRBV3-1	CASSQDRHGEQFF